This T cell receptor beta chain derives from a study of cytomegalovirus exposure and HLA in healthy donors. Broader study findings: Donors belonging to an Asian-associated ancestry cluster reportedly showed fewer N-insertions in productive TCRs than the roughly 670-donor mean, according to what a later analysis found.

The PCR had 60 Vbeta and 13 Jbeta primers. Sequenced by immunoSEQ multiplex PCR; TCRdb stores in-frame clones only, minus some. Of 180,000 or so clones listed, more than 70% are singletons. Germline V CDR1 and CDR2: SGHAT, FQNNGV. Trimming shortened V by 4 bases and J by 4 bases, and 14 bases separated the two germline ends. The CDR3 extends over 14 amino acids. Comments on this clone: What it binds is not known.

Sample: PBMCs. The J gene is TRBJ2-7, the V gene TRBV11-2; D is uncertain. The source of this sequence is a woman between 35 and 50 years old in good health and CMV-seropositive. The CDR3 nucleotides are TGTGCCAGCAGCTGGATTCGGCGGCAATACGAGCAGTACTTC. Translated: CASSWIRRQYEQYF. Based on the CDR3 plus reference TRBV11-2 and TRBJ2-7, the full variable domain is EAGVAQSPRYKIIEKRQSVAFWCNPISGHATLYWYQQILGQGPKLLIQFQNNGVVDDSQLPKDRFSAERLKGVDSTLKIQPAKLEDSAVYLCASSWIRRQYEQYFGPGTRLTVT.